This TCR beta chain was found in a study of beta chain features in type 1 diabetes. Study observations and caveats: Patients' naive, central memory and regulatory TCRB repertoires appeared more alike than those of healthy donors.

The isolated RNA, all of it, was reverse transcribed, so expressed TCRB transcripts were what got sequenced. Some clones are missing from TCRdb's copy, which holds only in-frame ones; the method was immunoSEQ multiplex PCR. This sample has about 200,000 clones, with about 11% found just once. Isolation of CD4+ naive, central memory, regulatory and stem cell-like memory cells was achieved by sorting via CD45RO/CCR7/CD25/CD127/CD95/CD27. Note on this clone: The antigen remains unidentified.

Sequenced input: central memory CD4+ T cells from blood. This sequence was found in a man younger than 30 in good health.

The CDR3 nucleotides are TGCGCCAGCAGCCAAGTAGCCAGCGGGAGAGACGAGCAGTACTTC. This gives the protein CASSQVASGRDEQYF. The V gene is TRBV4-1, the J gene TRBJ2-7, with TRBD2 identical over 8 bases. The CDR3 runs 15 residues. The germline gives CDR1 MGHRA, CDR2 YSYEKL. Trimming removed 1 base from V and 5 bases from J; junction bases left unmatched: 7.